Here is one TCR beta chain with its context. Its antigen is not identified. V was clipped by 3 bases and J by 3 bases; unmatched bases: 8. CDR1 is SGHRS and CDR2 is YFSETQ in the germline V gene. The CDR3 has 16 residues. The source of the sample is a study of T cell responses to AZD1222 COVID-19 vaccine. Overall study findings and caveats: In a largely white British group with more females than males, clonal diversity was possibly underestimated.

Clones were read by immunoSEQ multiplex PCR, and TCRdb kept only the in-frame ones, dropping some. The table shows more than 85,000 clones, with about 90% occurring only once. This clonotype was sampled from an adult who received the AZD1222 COVID-19 vaccine. This chain links TRBV5-1 with TRBJ2-5, with TRBD2 matching over 10 bases. Sequenced here: peripheral blood, sampled 28 days after the second AZD1222 dose. The CDR3, as DNA: TGCGCCAGCAGCTCTTTAGTCCTAGCGGGGGAAGAGACCCAGTACTTC. The encoded protein is CASSSLVLAGEETQYF. The whole variable domain, remainder taken from reference TRBV5-1 and TRBJ2-5, is KAGVTQTPRYLIKTRGQQVTLSCSPISGHRSVSWYQQTPGQGLQFLFEYFSETQRNKGNFPGRFSGRQFSNSRSEMNVSTLELGDSALYLCASSSLVLAGEETQYFGPGTRLLVL.